A selection of T cell receptor beta chains follows, all from one sample in a study of lymphopenia after photon versus proton radiotherapy. Method: immunoSEQ multiplex PCR; TCRdb's copy keeps in-frame clones and lacks some. The sample comprises roughly 76,000 clones, around 93% of which are singletons, and over 2% rests with the top ten. The starting material was peripheral blood, obtained from a patient treated with photon-based radiotherapy. All receptors derive from a woman in her thirties or forties with cholangiocarcinoma. Each CDR3 is given with its conserved first and last residue. Fields, in order: clone size, V gene, J gene, D gene, CDR3 DNA, CDR3 protein. A D gene is named only where the DNA matches it firmly. Not every row has a clone size; where given, it reads once, few, many or a size class.

clone size: .; V gene: TRBV19; J gene: TRBJ1-1; D gene: .; CDR3 DNA: TGTGCCAGTAGAGACCCTTCAGGGAACACTGAAGCTTTCTTT; CDR3 protein: CASRDPSGNTEAFF
clone size: .; V gene: TRBV5-1; J gene: TRBJ2-4; D gene: TRBD2; CDR3 DNA: TGCGCCAGCAGCTTGATCGGCGGGAGCGCCAAAAACATTCAGTACTTC; CDR3 protein: CASSLIGGSAKNIQYF
clone size: .; V gene: TRBV2; J gene: TRBJ1-4; D gene: .; CDR3 DNA: TGTGCCAGCGTTGGGGGGTTGAGGGAAAAACTGTTTTTT; CDR3 protein: CASVGGLREKLFF
clone size: .; V gene: TRBV7-9; J gene: TRBJ1-2; D gene: .; CDR3 DNA: TGTGCCAGCAGCTTAAAAGGGGCCTCCTACACCTTC; CDR3 protein: CASSLKGASYTF
clone size: .; V gene: TRBV7-3; J gene: TRBJ2-1; D gene: .; CDR3 DNA: TGTGCCAGCAGCTTAGGTTTTGGCACAACTGAGCAGTTCTTC; CDR3 protein: CASSLGFGTTEQFF
clone size: medium-sized; V gene: TRBV7-9; J gene: TRBJ2-7; D gene: .; CDR3 DNA: TGTGCCAGCAGCTTAGCACATGAGGGGCGGGCCGCTTACGAGCAGTACTTC; CDR3 protein: CASSLAHEGRAAYEQYF
clone size: .; V gene: TRBV5-1; J gene: TRBJ2-5; D gene: .; CDR3 DNA: TGCGCCAGCAGCGAGATCCTTAGGGGGGCTGGAGAGACCCAGTACTTC; CDR3 protein: CASSEILRGAGETQYF
clone size: .; V gene: TRBV7-9; J gene: TRBJ1-1; D gene: TRBD1; CDR3 DNA: TGTGCCAGCAGCTTAGTACAGGGGGCAGGGACTGAAGCTTTCTTT; CDR3 protein: CASSLVQGAGTEAFF
clone size: .; V gene: TRBV30; J gene: TRBJ1-2; D gene: .; CDR3 DNA: TGTGCCTGGGACAGACTCGCTGAGGGCTACACCTTC; CDR3 protein: CAWDRLAEGYTF
clone size: once; V gene: TRBV27; J gene: TRBJ2-3; D gene: TRBD2; CDR3 DNA: TGTGCCAGCAAAGCCAACCTAGCGGGAACGGATACGCAGTATTTT; CDR3 protein: CASKANLAGTDTQYF
clone size: once; V gene: TRBV19; J gene: TRBJ2-1; D gene: TRBD2; CDR3 DNA: TGTGCCAGTAGTATAGTCGGGACTAGCGGCAATGAGCAGTTCTTC; CDR3 protein: CASSIVGTSGNEQFF
clone size: .; V gene: TRBV13; J gene: TRBJ2-7; D gene: .; CDR3 DNA: TGTGCCAGCAGCTTAACCAGTGGTTACGAGCAGTACTTC; CDR3 protein: CASSLTSGYEQYF
clone size: .; V gene: TRBV7-6; J gene: TRBJ2-2; D gene: TRBD2; CDR3 DNA: TGTGCCAGCAGCTTAGCCGCTAGCGGTCCCACCGGGGAGCTGTTTTTT; CDR3 protein: CASSLAASGPTGELFF
clone size: .; V gene: TRBV20-1; J gene: TRBJ2-7; D gene: .; CDR3 DNA: TGCAGTGCCCCCTGGGGCTACGAGCAGTACTTC; CDR3 protein: CSAPWGYEQYF
clone size: .; V gene: TRBV7-2; J gene: TRBJ1-3; D gene: .; CDR3 DNA: TGTGCCAGCAGCAGGACCCAGGGAAACACCATATATTTT; CDR3 protein: CASSRTQGNTIYF
clone size: once; V gene: TRBV27; J gene: TRBJ2-2; D gene: .; CDR3 DNA: TGTGCCAGCCGCAGAGGTCCATCGAGAACCGGGGAGCTGTTTTTT; CDR3 protein: CASRRGPSRTGELFF
clone size: .; V gene: TRBV6-1; J gene: TRBJ1-2; D gene: .; CDR3 DNA: TGTGCCAGCAGTGAAGAGGGAACTCACCGGGCCTATGGCTACACCTTC; CDR3 protein: CASSEEGTHRAYGYTF
clone size: .; V gene: TRBV5-1; J gene: TRBJ1-4; D gene: .; CDR3 DNA: TGCGCCAGCAGCTTGGTTGGCTCCGGAAATGAAAAACTGTTTTTT; CDR3 protein: CASSLVGSGNEKLFF
clone size: .; V gene: TRBV18; J gene: TRBJ1-1; D gene: .; CDR3 DNA: TGTGCCAGCTCAGACAGGAACACTGAAGCTTTCTTT; CDR3 protein: CASSDRNTEAFF
clone size: .; V gene: TRBV30; J gene: TRBJ1-6; D gene: TRBD1; CDR3 DNA: TGTGCCTGGAGTGATGGGAAGGGGGCGCATTCACCCCTCCACTTT; CDR3 protein: CAWSDGKGAHSPLHF
clone size: .; V gene: TRBV7-9; J gene: TRBJ1-1; D gene: .; CDR3 DNA: TGTGCCAGCAGCGAACAGGGAAACACTGAAGCTTTCTTT; CDR3 protein: CASSEQGNTEAFF
clone size: few; V gene: TRBV29-1; J gene: TRBJ1-3; D gene: .; CDR3 DNA: TGCAGCGTTGAAGATGGACAGCAGTCTGGAAACACCATATATTTT; CDR3 protein: CSVEDGQQSGNTIYF
clone size: .; V gene: TRBV5-1; J gene: TRBJ2-7; D gene: .; CDR3 DNA: TGCGCCAGCAGCTTGGTTGGAGGCAGGGAGAGACGCGAGCAGTACTTC; CDR3 protein: CASSLVGGRERREQYF
clone size: .; V gene: TRBV5-4; J gene: TRBJ2-3; D gene: .; CDR3 DNA: TGTGCCAGCACCTCTAGGGGGAGCAGGGAGAGAGGAGATACGCAGTATTTT; CDR3 protein: CASTSRGSRERGDTQYF
clone size: .; V gene: TRBV28; J gene: TRBJ2-7; D gene: TRBD1; CDR3 DNA: TGTGCCAGCAGTCAACCACTCCGCCTTCAAGACAGGGAAACCCCGTCGCGGGAGCAGTACTTC; CDR3 protein: CASSQPLRLQDRETPSREQYF
clone size: .; V gene: TRBV7-3; J gene: TRBJ2-1; D gene: TRBD2; CDR3 DNA: TGTGCCAGCAGCCCGGGACCTCGGGGAGGGCCCGGTGATGAGCAGTTCTTC; CDR3 protein: CASSPGPRGGPGDEQFF
clone size: .; V gene: TRBV19; J gene: TRBJ2-3; D gene: .; CDR3 DNA: TGTGCCAGTAGTACCCTGGGAGATACGCAGTATTTT; CDR3 protein: CASSTLGDTQYF
clone size: .; V gene: TRBV11-2; J gene: TRBJ1-2; D gene: TRBD1; CDR3 DNA: TGTGCCAGCAGCTCGGGACAGGGGACCTATGGCTACACCTTC; CDR3 protein: CASSSGQGTYGYTF
clone size: .; V gene: TRBV28; J gene: TRBJ1-2; D gene: TRBD1; CDR3 DNA: TGTGCCAGCAGTGGAAAACAGGGGCGGGGCTACACCTTC; CDR3 protein: CASSGKQGRGYTF
clone size: .; V gene: TRBV11-2; J gene: TRBJ1-3; D gene: .; CDR3 DNA: TGTGCCAGCAGTCTCACAGGGTTCTCTGGAAACACCATATATTTT; CDR3 protein: CASSLTGFSGNTIYF
clone size: .; V gene: TRBV9; J gene: TRBJ2-5; D gene: .; CDR3 DNA: TGTGCCAGCAGCGCGGGCGGGACGTTAGATATAGAGACCCAGTACTTC; CDR3 protein: CASSAGGTLDIETQYF
clone size: .; V gene: TRBV4-1; J gene: TRBJ1-5; D gene: TRBD1; CDR3 DNA: TGCGCCAGCAGCCAAGGACAGGGTGATCAGCCCCAGCATTTT; CDR3 protein: CASSQGQGDQPQHF
clone size: .; V gene: TRBV9; J gene: TRBJ2-3; D gene: TRBD2; CDR3 DNA: TGTGCCAGCAGCGAACTAGCGGGCTCCACAGATACGCAGTATTTT; CDR3 protein: CASSELAGSTDTQYF
clone size: .; V gene: TRBV11-2; J gene: TRBJ2-7; D gene: .; CDR3 DNA: TGTGCCAGCAGCGAGGAGGGGCTTGGAAGCTCCTACGAGCAGTACTTC; CDR3 protein: CASSEEGLGSSYEQYF
clone size: .; V gene: TRBV4-1; J gene: TRBJ1-1; D gene: .; CDR3 DNA: TGCGCCAGCAGTCCTCCTGGGACTGAAGCTTTCTTT; CDR3 protein: CASSPPGTEAFF
clone size: .; V gene: TRBV18; J gene: TRBJ2-7; D gene: .; CDR3 DNA: TGTGCCAGCTCACCGCAGGGAGGCTACGAGCAGTACTTC; CDR3 protein: CASSPQGGYEQYF
clone size: .; V gene: TRBV30; J gene: TRBJ2-1; D gene: TRBD2; CDR3 DNA: TGTGCCTGGTCCTGGACTAGCGGGGTCAATGAGCAGTTCTTC; CDR3 protein: CAWSWTSGVNEQFF
clone size: .; V gene: TRBV5-6; J gene: TRBJ1-1; D gene: TRBD1; CDR3 DNA: TGTGCCAGCAGCTTGACAGGGGCGCTTGAAGCTTTCTTT; CDR3 protein: CASSLTGALEAFF
clone size: .; V gene: TRBV19; J gene: TRBJ2-4; D gene: TRBD1; CDR3 DNA: TGTGCCAGTAGTGGAGCCGGGACAGGGGGACCTCTAGCCAAAAACATTCAGTACTTC; CDR3 protein: CASSGAGTGGPLAKNIQYF
clone size: .; V gene: TRBV2; J gene: TRBJ1-1; D gene: .; CDR3 DNA: TGTGCCAGCAGGGCCCTGGCGAACACTGAAGCTTTCTTT; CDR3 protein: CASRALANTEAFF
clone size: .; V gene: TRBV7-6; J gene: TRBJ1-6; D gene: TRBD1; CDR3 DNA: TGTGCCAGCAGCTTAGGGGGACAGGGACTTAATTCACCCCTCCACTTT; CDR3 protein: CASSLGGQGLNSPLHF
clone size: .; V gene: TRBV28; J gene: TRBJ2-7; D gene: .; CDR3 DNA: TGTGCCAGCAGTTTATTGGGGGGATCCACCTACGAGCAGTACTTC; CDR3 protein: CASSLLGGSTYEQYF
clone size: .; V gene: TRBV6-1; J gene: TRBJ1-5; D gene: .; CDR3 DNA: TGTGCCAGCAGAGCGACAGGAGGTCAGCCCCAGCATTTT; CDR3 protein: CASRATGGQPQHF
clone size: .; V gene: TRBV18; J gene: TRBJ2-3; D gene: TRBD2; CDR3 DNA: TGTGCCAGCTCACTTGATAGCGGGAGAGGTCGCACAGATACGCAGTATTTT; CDR3 protein: CASSLDSGRGRTDTQYF
clone size: .; V gene: TRBV5-4; J gene: TRBJ2-6; D gene: .; CDR3 DNA: TGTGCCAGCAGCTTGCATTCCAGCTCTGGGGCCAACGTCCTGACTTTC; CDR3 protein: CASSLHSSSGANVLTF
clone size: .; V gene: TRBV6-1; J gene: TRBJ1-6; D gene: .; CDR3 DNA: TGTGCCGGCACCCCTTCGGGACGGGACAATTCACCCCTCCACTTT; CDR3 protein: CAGTPSGRDNSPLHF
clone size: few; V gene: TRBV28; J gene: TRBJ2-7; D gene: .; CDR3 DNA: TGTGCCAGCAGTTTAGGCGGGGTCAGCTCCTACGAGCAGTACTTC; CDR3 protein: CASSLGGVSSYEQYF
clone size: .; V gene: TRBV6-4; J gene: TRBJ1-6; D gene: TRBD1; CDR3 DNA: TGTGCCAGCAGTGACACTGACAGGGGCTCACCCCTCCACTTT; CDR3 protein: CASSDTDRGSPLHF
clone size: once; V gene: TRBV6-1; J gene: TRBJ1-1; D gene: .; CDR3 DNA: TGTGCCAGCAGTGAAGCGTTAACAGATGAAGCTTTCTTT; CDR3 protein: CASSEALTDEAFF
clone size: .; V gene: TRBV30; J gene: TRBJ1-1; D gene: .; CDR3 DNA: TGTGCCTGGACTCACGGAATGGGGGGGACGGAAGCTTTCTTT; CDR3 protein: CAWTHGMGGTEAFF
clone size: once; V gene: TRBV6-5; J gene: TRBJ2-1; D gene: TRBD2; CDR3 DNA: TGTGCCAGCAGCCCTTCTAGCGGGAGCAATGAGCAGTTCTTC; CDR3 protein: CASSPSSGSNEQFF
clone size: .; V gene: TRBV6-4; J gene: TRBJ2-1; D gene: .; CDR3 DNA: TGTGCCAGCAGTGACTTCGGCGGCTACAATGAGCAGTTCTTC; CDR3 protein: CASSDFGGYNEQFF
clone size: .; V gene: TRBV2; J gene: TRBJ1-1; D gene: .; CDR3 DNA: TGTGCCAGCAGTGTCACAGGGATGAACACTGAAGCTTTCTTT; CDR3 protein: CASSVTGMNTEAFF